The sequence of this T cell receptor beta chain was determined in a study of CD8 T cells in Susac syndrome (dated by TCRdb to between 2017 and 2020). Turning to the overall study: The study used repertoire sequencing to test whether antigen drove CD8+ T cell activation and differentiation in Susac syndrome. Overall study results and their limits: The TCR sequencing and HLA analysis was acknowledged to have included a relatively small number of individuals.

About this clonotype: The target of this receptor is not known. No quality values exist for individual bases; no much larger clone is one base distant.

Peripheral blood CD8+ and CD4+ T cells from healthy donors, Susac syndrome patients and multiple sclerosis patients were profiled using high-throughput TCR beta sequencing. The healthy donors served as controls matched for age and sex. Bulk CD8+ and CD4+ T cells were purified by magnetic negative isolation, while CD8+ TEMRA cells were enriched using FACS. Blood was drawn into EDTA tubes, processed within 24 hours, and PBMCs were isolated by density gradient centrifugation. PBMCs intended for TCR sequencing were frozen in liquid nitrogen and were later thawed in a 37 degrees C water bath. Purity of sorted or isolated CD4+, CD8+ and CD8+ TEMRA cells was at least 90%. RNA was extracted using the RNeasy kit, and about 0.5 to 1 ug of the RNA was reverse transcribed with random hexamers. The immunoSEQ multiplex PCR assay, which covers 54 Vbeta and 13 Jbeta segments, was used to amplify TCR beta CDR3 regions. PCR amplification bias was corrected using a synthetic template baseline for primer optimization and computational correction. The authors processed their data as follows. Reads were assigned to V, D and J genes according to IMGT and analyzed in immunoSEQ Analyzer, with only productive sequences retained. Clonality was computed as one minus Shannon entropy normalized by log2 of the number of productive unique sequences. Public and private clones were assessed among the 100 most prevalent clones of each patient and control. Susac-specific clones were defined as absent from healthy and MS cohorts, around 980 published viral clones and other ImmuneACCESS disease sequences. TCRdb reprocessing: public reads trimmed at Q25 with fastp, clones called with MiXCR, in-frame beta chains kept. One record per CDR3 amino acid sequence lists the most common genes and DNA. These V and J calls rely on TCRdb rather than the paper's analysis. The sample table records 150,000 to 200,000 distinct CDR3 sequences; around 95% of these occur just once. The top ten clones comprise approximately 0.14% of the sample.

V sheds 5 bases and J sheds 3 bases, leaving 19 bases between their ends. Sequences MNHNS (CDR1) and SASEGT (CDR2) are obtained from the germline V gene. Inclusive of the bounding cysteine and phenylalanine, the CDR3 is 16 residues long. Kept here is only the CDR3 DNA, which spans 48 bases and is read in frame from base 1. The clonotype was recovered from a human donor in good health. Sample: CD4+ T cells from PBMCs. The sequence is built from TRBV6-1 and TRBJ1-1; the best D guess is TRBD1, with 6 bases matching. The CDR3 protein sequence reads: CASSQPGALRDTEAFF. The nucleotide sequence is TGTGCCAGCAGTCAGCCGGGGGCGCTTAGGGACACTGAAGCTTTCTTT.